One T cell receptor beta chain is described in this entry. The sample contains more than one DNA sequence encoding this CDR3. The sample belongs to a study of shared clonotypes between healthy human individuals. Replicate sorted-subset PCRs were loaded with 150 to 250 ng DNA, about 30,000 T cell genomes. The protocol was immunoSEQ multiplex PCR, while the TCRdb copy is restricted to in-frame clones and leaves out a portion. The table has some 1 million clones, approximately 70% seen once; the top ten hold about 1.5%. The germline gives CDR1 KGHSH, CDR2 LQKENI. This CDR3 is 14 amino acids long. With V trimmed by 0 bases and J by 2 bases, 0 bases remained unmatched.

The clonotype comes from a man between 18 and 29 years old in good health. Sequenced input: memory CD4+ T cells sorted from blood. Subset given: CD45RA-negative fraction. The chain couples TRBV18 to TRBJ2-7; 8 nucleotides align to TRBD2. CDR3 loop: CASSPPSGAYEQYF. Here the CDR3 DNA reads TGTGCCAGCTCACCACCTAGCGGGGCCTACGAGCAGTACTTC.